This T cell receptor (beta chain) was profiled in a study of OX40 agonist ivuxolimab in advanced cancers. The method was immunoSEQ multiplex PCR; TCRdb's version includes in-frame clones alone and lacks a portion of them. The data contain more than 60,000 clones, approximately 86% of them singletons. The study, taken as a whole, reports: The specificity for antigen of the expanded peripheral T cells was not determined.

This clone was seen only once. The antigen is unknown. V lost 4 bases and J 0 bases, leaving 6 bases between the germline ends. Germline CDR1 and CDR2: SNHLY and FYNNEI. The CDR3 is 13 amino acids. Collection of blood occurred at baseline, at cycle 4 day 1, and at cycle 7 day 1. The sequences come from CD4+ or CD8+ T cells sorted from blood, collected in a trial of the OX40 agonist ivuxolimab. This chain connects TRBV2 to TRBJ1-2; D perhaps matches TRBD1 (5 bases). This TCR came from an adult with an advanced solid tumor such as melanoma, head and neck, liver or kidney cancer. In nucleotides, the CDR3 is TGTGCCAGCAGTGGGGGGGCTAACTATGGCTACACCTTC. Its translation is CASSGGANYGYTF. Variable domain in full (rest from reference TRBV2 and TRBJ1-2): EPEVTQTPSHQVTQMGQEVILRCVPISNHLYFYWYRQILGQKVEFLVSFYNNEISEKSEIFDDQFSVERPDGSNFTLKIRSTKLEDSAMYFCASSGGANYGYTFGSGTRLTVV.